One sample yielded the 19 T cell receptor beta chains listed below, sequenced in a study of a mutant IDH1 vaccine in newly diagnosed glioma. Time point of the sample: baseline, week 1 (first vaccination visit). Indicated treatment: pre-vaccination baseline after standard-of-care therapy. Profiling relied on immunoSEQ multiplex PCR, and the TCRdb table lists in-frame clones only, not all of them. Among 80,000 to 100,000 clones listed, 80% were seen once. Source: PBMCs, taken from a glioma patient treated with radiotherapy, temozolomide or both. Receptors originate from a man aged 35-49 years with glioma.

This chain connects TRBV6-1 to TRBJ1-5, with 9 bases that match TRBD1. The CDR3 is 15 residues long. The J segment lost 6 bases and the V segment lost 6 bases, leaving 9 bases of the junction unmatched. CDR1 is MNHNS and CDR2 is SASEGT in the germline V gene. The CDR3 coding sequence is TGTGCCAGCAGATGGGACAGGGAGAGGGGTCAGCCCCAGCATTTT. Its protein is CASRWDRERGQPQHF.

The gene calls are TRBV7-9 and TRBJ2-3; TRBD2 is a possible D gene (5 bases). In germline, CDR1 is SEHNR, CDR2 FQNEAQ (reference sequence). The CDR3 has 12 residues. Deletions cut 6 bases from V and 6 bases from J, with 10 bases between. CDR3 bases: TGTGCCAGCAGTTCTAGCTGGGATACGCAGTATTTT. Translated: CASSSSWDTQYF. Supplemented by reference TRBV7-9 and TRBJ2-3, the full variable domain reads DTGVSQNPRHKITKRGQNVTFRCDPISEHNRLYWYRQTLGQGPEFLTYFQNEAQLEKSRLLSDRFSAERPKGSFSTLEIQRTEQGDSAMYLCASSSSWDTQYFGPGTRLTVL.

The V gene is TRBV5-6, the J gene TRBJ2-1; TRBD2 is a possible D gene (5 bases). This CDR3 is 15 amino acids long. Germline V gene data show CDR1 as SGHDT and CDR2 as YYEEEE. V was pared by 0 bases and J by 0 bases, with 7 bases between. The CDR3 DNA sequence: TGTGCCAGCAGCTTGGTACGGGGCTCCTACAATGAGCAGTTCTTC. Amino acid sequence: CASSLVRGSYNEQFF.

The V call is TRBV7-6, the J call TRBJ2-7, with D possibly being TRBD2 (6 bases). Trimming removed 2 bases at V and 5 bases at J, with 13 bases between. The CDR3 contains 14 residues. CDR1 is SGHVS, CDR2 FNYEAQ, per germline. In nucleotides, the CDR3 is TGTGCCAGCAGCTTACAGGGAGGATCGAACGAGCAGTACTTC. It codes for CASSLQGGSNEQYF.

This clone came up a few times. This chain joins TRBV5-4 and TRBJ2-1, with D uncertain. The CDR3 totals 11 residues. V gave up 1 base and J gave up 8 bases, with 4 bases separating them. CDR1 SGHNT and CDR2 YYREEE come from the germline V gene (reference sequence). The CDR3 is CASSLWDEQFF. As DNA, the CDR3 is TGTGCCAGCAGCTTGTGGGATGAGCAGTTCTTC.

This clone occurred many times. The chain couples TRBV7-9 to TRBJ1-6, with D hard to call. This CDR3 contains 17 residues. Germline CDR1 and CDR2: SEHNR and FQNEAQ (reference sequence). Deletions cut 5 bases from V and 4 bases from J, with 18 bases between. The CDR3 reads CASSVTKRASYNSPLHF. The CDR3 coding sequence is TGTGCCAGCAGCGTTACAAAGCGGGCCAGTTATAATTCACCCCTCCACTTT.

The CDR3 region has the DNA TGCGCCAGCAGTCGGACATCCGGCAATCAGCCCCAGCATTTT. Protein product: CASSRTSGNQPQHF. The V call is TRBV10-1, the J call TRBJ1-5, with D possibly being TRBD1 (5 bases). The V gene's germline CDR1 is WNHNN and CDR2 SYGVQD (reference sequence). This CDR3 is built from 14 residues. Trimming pared 5 bases from V and 2 bases from J, leaving 10 bases between.

This clone was recorded only once. CDR3 sequence reads: CASSLSRGRAYEQYF. CDR3 DNA sequence: TGTGCCAGCAGTTTATCCAGGGGTAGGGCCTACGAGCAGTACTTC. The rearrangement joins TRBV27 to TRBJ2-7; D may be TRBD1 (6 bases). This CDR3 region has 15 residues. Germline CDR1 is MNHEY and CDR2 is SMNVEV (reference sequence). With 0 bases removed from V and 2 bases from J, the gap between germline ends came to 11 bases.

The V gene is TRBV28, the J gene TRBJ2-7, with D tentatively TRBD1 or TRBD2 (6 bases each). V was cut by 11 bases and J by 6 bases, with 26 bases left in between. Germline V gene lookup returns CDR1 MDHEN and CDR2 SYDVKM. There are 15 residues in the CDR3. The CDR3 loop is CAATWGLAKAREQYF. The DNA of the CDR3 is TGTGCCGCCACCTGGGGGCTAGCGAAGGCTCGCGAGCAGTACTTC.

The rearrangement joins TRBV28 to TRBJ1-1; perhaps TRBD1 as D (5 bases). From germline, CDR1 is MDHEN and CDR2 SYDVKM. With 2 bases removed from V and 4 bases from J, the gap between germline ends came to 11 bases. This CDR3 comprises 14 residues. The chain's CDR3 is CASSLGRVGTEAFF. In DNA, the CDR3 is TGTGCCAGCAGTTTAGGCAGGGTGGGCACTGAAGCTTTCTTT.

The gene calls are TRBV6-1 and TRBJ2-3; TRBD2 matches 10 bases. CDR3 length equals 14 residues. CDR1 and CDR2 from the germline V gene are MNHNS and SASEGT. Trimming at V came to 2 bases and at J to 7 bases, leaving 3 bases not matched to a gene. CDR3 region: CASSELAGANTQYF. CDR3 in DNA: TGTGCCAGCAGTGAACTAGCGGGAGCAAATACGCAGTATTTT.

The chain links TRBV6-1 to TRBJ2-1; 10 bases match TRBD1. The CDR3 is 15 amino acids. V lost 4 bases, J lost 8 bases, and 8 bases stayed unmatched. In germline, CDR1 is MNHNS, CDR2 SASEGT. The CDR3 loop is CASSVTGGNTDEQFF. The DNA for the CDR3 is TGTGCCAGCAGTGTGACAGGGGGCAATACAGATGAGCAGTTCTTC.

The rearrangement uses TRBV27 and TRBJ2-5; 8 bases line up with TRBD1. Per germline, CDR1 MNHEY and CDR2 SMNVEV (reference sequence). V lost 8 bases, J lost 2 bases, and 1 base stayed unmatched. This CDR3 is 12 amino acids long. CDR3 sequence: CASQGAQETQYF. In DNA, the CDR3 is TGTGCCAGCCAGGGGGCACAAGAGACCCAGTACTTC.

This clone was seen more than once but under ten times. The chain has TRBV7-9 and TRBJ1-1, with D perhaps TRBD1 (5 bases). Trimming shortened V by 5 bases and J by 3 bases, and 10 bases separated the two germline ends. Germline V CDR1 and CDR2: SEHNR, FQNEAQ (reference sequence). The CDR3 spans 13 residues. The CDR3, as DNA: TGTGCCAGCAGCCCAACGGGGGACACTGAAGCTTTCTTT. Protein product: CASSPTGDTEAFF.

The rearrangement links TRBV27 to TRBJ2-2, with D hard to call. Germline CDR1 and CDR2: MNHEY and SMNVEV (reference sequence). With 9 bases removed from V and 0 bases from J, the gap between germline ends came to 17 bases. The CDR3 is 16 amino acids. CDR3 DNA: TGTGCCAGTCGCTTTGGGGTGGCGGCGAACACCGGGGAGCTGTTTTTT. This translates into CASRFGVAANTGELFF.

This chain links TRBV7-2 with TRBJ1-1, with TRBD1 identical over 7 bases. V trimming: 5 bases; J trimming: 5 bases; junction bases outside the gene matches: 11. Germline V gene sequence: CDR1 SGHTA, CDR2 FQGNSA. The CDR3 is made up of 15 amino acids. This CDR3 is CASSPQTGLRTEAFF. The CDR3 region has the DNA TGTGCCAGCAGCCCCCAGACAGGGTTGAGGACTGAAGCTTTCTTT.

The V gene is TRBV21-1, the J gene TRBJ2-5; TRBD2, the D gene given by the table, was not confirmed from the DNA. TRBV21-1 is classified as a pseudogene. CDR3 length: 16 residues. CDR3 sequence: CASSYRTSGGGETQYF. The CDR3 DNA sequence: TGTGCCAGCAGCTACCGGACTAGCGGGGGGGGAGAGACCCAGTACTTC.

This clone was detected only a few times. This chain links TRBV2 with TRBJ1-5; unclear D gene. CDR1 is SNHLY, CDR2 FYNNEI, per germline. Trimming cost V 3 bases and J 4 bases, with 4 bases left between them. The CDR3 length is 12 residues. This chain's CDR3 is CASSDRNQPQHF. The CDR3 nucleotides read TGTGCCAGCAGTGACAGGAATCAGCCCCAGCATTTT.

The chain combines TRBV30 with TRBJ2-1; 13 nucleotides match TRBD2. Germline V gene data show CDR1 as GTSNPN and CDR2 as SVGIG (reference sequence). V shed 5 bases, J shed 6 bases, and the junction held 4 bases outside the gene matches. The CDR3 length is 14 residues. This CDR3 reads CAWEGLAGSNEQFF. CDR3 nucleotides: TGTGCCTGGGAGGGACTAGCGGGAAGCAATGAGCAGTTCTTC.